This T cell receptor (beta chain) comes out of a study of blood T cell repertoires in COVID-19. As for the study in general: Sources were T cells, B-cell-depleted T cells, or PBMCs; the material itself was cDNA or gDNA.

As originally analysed: Reference gene primer amplification in the assay estimated nucleated cell counts. The table came from immunoSEQ multiplex PCR; TCRdb's copy has only in-frame clones and leaves some out. V and J calls and clone size follow that table, whereas D and trimming were derived from the DNA. The table shows 200,000 to 250,000 clones, with about 87% occurring only once. The CDR3 runs 17 residues. Germline CDR1 and CDR2: LNHDA and SQIVND (reference sequence). Between the trimmed V and J ends, which lost 3 bases and 3 bases, there was a span of 17 bases. Seattle cases were enrolled at active infection and followed longitudinally.

Specimen: peripheral blood. The receptor's source is a man between 25 and 39 years old with COVID-19, enrolled during active disease. The chain is built from TRBV19 and TRBJ1-4; D remains unclear. DNA of the CDR3: TGTGCCAGTAGTATCGGAAAGCGATCGGCGGCTAATGAAAAACTGTTTTTT. This translates into CASSIGKRSAANEKLFF.